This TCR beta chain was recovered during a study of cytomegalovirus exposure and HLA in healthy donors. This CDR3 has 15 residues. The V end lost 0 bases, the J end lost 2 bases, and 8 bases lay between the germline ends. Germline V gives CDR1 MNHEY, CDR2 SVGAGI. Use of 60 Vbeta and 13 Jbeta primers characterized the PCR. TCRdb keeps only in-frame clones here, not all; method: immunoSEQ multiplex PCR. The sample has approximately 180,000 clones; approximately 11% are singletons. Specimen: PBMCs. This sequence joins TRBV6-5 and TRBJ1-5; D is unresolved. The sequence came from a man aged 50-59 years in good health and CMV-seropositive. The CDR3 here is CASSYSGVGNQPQHF. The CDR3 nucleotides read TGTGCCAGCAGTTACTCCGGGGTGGGCAATCAGCCCCAGCATTTT.